The rows below give T cell receptor beta chains drawn from one sample of a study of cytomegalovirus exposure and HLA in healthy donors. Sequencing was performed with immunoSEQ multiplex PCR; in TCRdb, only in-frame clones are kept and a portion is missing. The sample shows around 150,000 clones, 88% of them seen only once. Sample: PBMCs. The receptors were gathered from a woman between 40 and 50 years old in good health and CMV-seronegative. CDR3s include the opening cysteine and the closing phenylalanine or tryptophan. The order of the fields is V gene, D gene, clone size, J gene, CDR3 protein, CDR3 DNA. The D gene is left open where the match is weak. Expanded clones are given a class, and other clones once, few, many or no size at all.

V: TRBV10-1
D: -
size: -
J: TRBJ2-1
CDR3: CASSDMASGVNEQFF
DNA: TGCGCCAGCAGTGATATGGCGTCCGGGGTCAATGAGCAGTTCTTC

V: TRBV2
D: TRBD2
size: -
J: TRBJ2-1
CDR3: CASSGLADNEQFF
DNA: TGTGCCAGCAGCGGACTAGCGGACAATGAGCAGTTCTTC

V: TRBV11-3
D: TRBD1
size: once
J: TRBJ2-3
CDR3: CATTDRGTTDTQYF
DNA: TGTGCCACCACCGACAGGGGCACCACAGATACGCAGTATTTT

V: TRBV7-9
D: TRBD2
size: -
J: TRBJ2-1
CDR3: CASSQIGHTSAEQFF
DNA: TGTGCCAGCAGCCAGATCGGACATACTAGCGCTGAGCAGTTCTTC

V: TRBV6-5
D: -
size: -
J: TRBJ2-7
CDR3: CASSYADRGLHEQYF
DNA: TGTGCCAGCAGTTACGCCGACAGAGGATTGCACGAGCAGTACTTC

V: TRBV7-9
D: TRBD2
size: once
J: TRBJ2-7
CDR3: CSSGTSVRYEQYF
DNA: TGTTCCAGCGGGACTAGCGTTCGGTACGAGCAGTACTTC

V: TRBV7-4
D: TRBD2
size: -
J: TRBJ2-7
CDR3: CASSHSGMGPYEQYF
DNA: TGTGCCAGCAGCCATAGCGGGATGGGACCCTACGAGCAGTACTTC

V: TRBV11-2
D: -
size: -
J: TRBJ2-7
CDR3: CASSLGGSLPYEQYF
DNA: TGTGCCAGCAGCTTAGGAGGCAGCCTACCATACGAGCAGTACTTC

V: TRBV29-1
D: TRBD2
size: -
J: TRBJ2-3
CDR3: CSVASGSGADTQYF
DNA: TGCAGCGTTGCTAGCGGGAGCGGCGCAGATACGCAGTATTTT

V: TRBV10-3
D: TRBD1
size: -
J: TRBJ1-2
CDR3: CAISATGGDGYTF
DNA: TGTGCCATCAGTGCGACAGGGGGCGATGGCTACACCTTC

V: TRBV7-9
D: TRBD1
size: -
J: TRBJ2-7
CDR3: CASSRTGGDEQYF
DNA: TGTGCCAGCAGCCGGACAGGGGGCGACGAGCAGTACTTC

V: TRBV7-8
D: -
size: -
J: TRBJ2-1
CDR3: CASSLVPGNEQFF
DNA: TGTGCCAGCAGCTTAGTACCCGGCAATGAGCAGTTCTTC

V: TRBV19
D: -
size: once
J: TRBJ2-6
CDR3: CASSKGYAGANVLTF
DNA: TGTGCCAGTAGCAAGGGGTACGCTGGGGCCAACGTCCTGACTTTC

V: TRBV6-1
D: -
size: -
J: TRBJ1-5
CDR3: CASSLTSQPQHF
DNA: TGTGCCAGCAGTCTGACAAGCCAGCCCCAGCATTTT

V: TRBV11-2
D: -
size: -
J: TRBJ2-1
CDR3: CASSWTWGDNEQFF
DNA: TGTGCCAGCAGCTGGACGTGGGGAGACAATGAGCAGTTCTTC

V: TRBV7-9
D: TRBD1
size: -
J: TRBJ1-2
CDR3: CASSPRQGNYGYTF
DNA: TGTGCCAGCAGCCCCAGACAGGGTAACTATGGCTACACCTTC

V: TRBV18
D: TRBD1
size: -
J: TRBJ2-7
CDR3: CASSPAKGTGVVYEQYF
DNA: TGTGCCAGCTCACCTGCCAAGGGGACAGGTGTAGTTTACGAGCAGTACTTC

V: TRBV7-9
D: TRBD2
size: -
J: TRBJ2-7
CDR3: CASSAVAGGLEQYF
DNA: TGTGCCAGCAGCGCAGTTGCGGGAGGGCTCGAGCAGTACTTC

V: TRBV5-5
D: TRBD1
size: -
J: TRBJ1-5
CDR3: CASSLGTGNNQPQHF
DNA: TGTGCCAGCAGCTTGGGGACAGGGAATAATCAGCCCCAGCATTTT

V: TRBV28
D: -
size: -
J: TRBJ2-7
CDR3: CASSPHRVGIREQYF
DNA: TGTGCCAGCAGTCCCCACAGGGTTGGGATCCGCGAGCAGTACTTC

V: TRBV5-1
D: -
size: once
J: TRBJ2-7
CDR3: CASSPNSRGYEQYF
DNA: TGCGCCAGCAGCCCCAATTCAAGGGGCTACGAGCAGTACTTC

V: TRBV5-1
D: -
size: once
J: TRBJ2-1
CDR3: CASSLTAGTAYNEQFF
DNA: TGCGCCAGCAGCCTGACGGCCGGGACTGCCTACAATGAGCAGTTCTTC

V: TRBV7-9
D: -
size: -
J: TRBJ2-3
CDR3: CASSLEANTDTQYF
DNA: TGTGCCAGCAGCTTGGAAGCGAACACAGATACGCAGTATTTT

V: TRBV11-2
D: -
size: -
J: TRBJ2-3
CDR3: CASSWDSPGPDTQYF
DNA: TGTGCCAGCAGCTGGGACTCCCCCGGGCCAGATACGCAGTATTTT

V: TRBV7-9
D: -
size: -
J: TRBJ2-7
CDR3: CSSSPRGSYEQYF
DNA: TGTTCCAGCAGCCCCCGGGGCTCCTACGAGCAGTACTTC

V: TRBV29-1
D: -
size: -
J: TRBJ1-5
CDR3: CSGGEGDQPQHF
DNA: TGCAGCGGAGGGGAGGGGGATCAGCCCCAGCATTTT

V: TRBV7-2
D: TRBD2
size: -
J: TRBJ2-7
CDR3: CASSLPGTSGTYEQYF
DNA: TGTGCCAGCAGCTTGCCCGGGACTAGCGGCACCTACGAGCAGTACTTC

V: TRBV27
D: -
size: few
J: TRBJ2-2
CDR3: CASSLRRGELFF
DNA: TGTGCCAGCAGTTTGCGTCGCGGGGAGCTGTTTTTT

V: TRBV4-1
D: -
size: -
J: TRBJ1-5
CDR3: CASSQPGGLQPQHF
DNA: TGCGCCAGCAGCCAACCGGGGGGACTTCAGCCCCAGCATTTT

V: TRBV7-2
D: -
size: -
J: TRBJ2-5
CDR3: CASSLERQETQYF
DNA: TGTGCCAGCAGCTTGGAGCGGCAAGAGACCCAGTACTTC

V: TRBV7-9
D: -
size: -
J: TRBJ1-3
CDR3: CASSLQGRAGNTIYF
DNA: TGTGCCAGCAGCTTACAGGGGAGGGCTGGAAACACCATATATTTT

V: TRBV2
D: -
size: -
J: TRBJ2-7
CDR3: CASSEGRHYEQYF
DNA: TGTGCCAGCAGTGAAGGGAGGCACTACGAGCAGTACTTC

V: TRBV7-9
D: TRBD2
size: once
J: TRBJ2-1
CDR3: CASSLVAGVNEQFF
DNA: TGTGCCAGCAGCTTAGTAGCGGGAGTTAATGAGCAGTTCTTC

V: TRBV10-1
D: TRBD2
size: -
J: TRBJ2-1
CDR3: CASRRTSADNEQFF
DNA: TGCGCCAGCAGGAGGACTAGCGCAGACAATGAGCAGTTCTTC

V: TRBV13
D: -
size: -
J: TRBJ1-2
CDR3: CASGAGAGNYGYTF
DNA: TGTGCCAGCGGAGCAGGGGCGGGTAACTATGGCTACACCTTC

V: TRBV5-8
D: -
size: -
J: TRBJ1-6
CDR3: CASSLQGSYNSPLHF
DNA: TGTGCCAGCAGCTTGCAGGGTTCCTATAATTCACCCCTCCACTTT

V: TRBV11-2
D: TRBD2
size: -
J: TRBJ2-1
CDR3: CASSLFPSGTSSYNEQFF
DNA: TGTGCCAGCAGCTTATTCCCTAGCGGGACAAGCTCCTACAATGAGCAGTTCTTC

V: TRBV11-2
D: -
size: -
J: TRBJ2-3
CDR3: CASSSPRVSGHTQYF
DNA: TGTGCCAGCAGCTCGCCGAGGGTTAGCGGCCATACGCAGTATTTT

V: TRBV9
D: TRBD1
size: -
J: TRBJ2-7
CDR3: CASSRYGTASYEQYF
DNA: TGTGCCAGCAGTCGTTACGGGACAGCCTCCTACGAGCAGTACTTC

V: TRBV7-9
D: -
size: -
J: TRBJ2-5
CDR3: CASSFDNQETQYF
DNA: TGTGCCAGCAGCTTTGACAACCAAGAGACCCAGTACTTC